This TCR beta chain was identified in a study of spatial heterogeneity in lung cancer. Study-wide background: Detection consistently yielded more beta chains than alpha chains. A T cell module score from matched bulk RNA-seq correlated strongly with TCR transcript counts in tumor regions. Study findings and constraints: In tumors, expanded intratumoral alpha and beta TCR counts tracked mutation counts.

This clonotype has at least ten counts. Its antigen is not identified. CDR3 length equals 13 residues. From germline, CDR1 is MNHEY and CDR2 SVGAGI. Trimming shortened V by 5 bases and J by 8 bases, and 12 bases separated the two germline ends. Time point described: sample taken at primary tumor resection. The presence of a unique molecular identifier marked each TCR cDNA molecule. TCRdb independently ran MiXCR on the 5' RACE reads; one entry per CDR3 protein. This repertoire shows some 100,000 distinct CDR3 sequences, roughly 4.5% found once; its top ten account for approximately 21%. The sequences come from lung tumor tissue, collected at surgery. The source is a male donor with early-stage non-small cell lung cancer. This chain connects TRBV6-5 to TRBJ1-4; D not certain. The CDR3: CASSPRHTEKLFF. CDR3 DNA sequence: TGTGCCAGCAGTCCTCGACACACGGAAAAACTGTTTTTT.